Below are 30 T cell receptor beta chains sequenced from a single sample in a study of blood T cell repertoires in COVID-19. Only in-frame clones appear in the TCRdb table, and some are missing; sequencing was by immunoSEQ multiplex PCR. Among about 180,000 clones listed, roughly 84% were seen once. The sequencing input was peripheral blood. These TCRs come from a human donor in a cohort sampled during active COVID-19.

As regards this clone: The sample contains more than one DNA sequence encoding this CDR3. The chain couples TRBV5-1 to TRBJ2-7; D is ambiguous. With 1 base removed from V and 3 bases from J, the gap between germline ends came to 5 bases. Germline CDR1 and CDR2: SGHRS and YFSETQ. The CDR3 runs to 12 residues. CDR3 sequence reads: CASSLSGYEQYF. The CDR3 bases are TGCGCCAGCAGCTTGTCAGGCTACGAGCAGTACTTC.

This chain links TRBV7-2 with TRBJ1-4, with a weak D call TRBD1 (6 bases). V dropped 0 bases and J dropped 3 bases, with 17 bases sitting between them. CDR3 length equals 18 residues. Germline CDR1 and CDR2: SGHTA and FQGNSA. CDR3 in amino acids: CASSLALIPRGPNEKLFF. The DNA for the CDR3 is TGTGCCAGCAGCTTAGCGCTAATCCCCAGGGGCCCTAATGAAAAACTGTTTTTT. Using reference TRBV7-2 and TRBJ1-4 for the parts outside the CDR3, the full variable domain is GAGVSQSPSNKVTEKGKDVELRCDPISGHTALYWYRQSLGQGLEFLIYFQGNSAPDKSGLPSDRFSAERTGGSVSTLTIQRTQQEDSAVYLCASSLALIPRGPNEKLFFGSGTQLSVL.

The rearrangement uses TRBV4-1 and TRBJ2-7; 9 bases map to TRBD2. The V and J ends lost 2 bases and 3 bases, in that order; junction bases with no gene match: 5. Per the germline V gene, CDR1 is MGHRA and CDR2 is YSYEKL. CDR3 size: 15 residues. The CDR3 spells CASSQILAGVYEQYF. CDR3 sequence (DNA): TGCGCCAGCAGCCAAATCTTAGCGGGAGTCTACGAGCAGTACTTC.

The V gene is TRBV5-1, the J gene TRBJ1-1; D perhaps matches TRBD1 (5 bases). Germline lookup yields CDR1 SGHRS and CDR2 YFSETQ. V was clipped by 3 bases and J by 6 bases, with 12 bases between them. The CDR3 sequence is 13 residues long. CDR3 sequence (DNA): TGCGCCAGCAGCTCAGGGTTAGATGCTGAAGCTTTCTTT. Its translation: CASSSGLDAEAFF.

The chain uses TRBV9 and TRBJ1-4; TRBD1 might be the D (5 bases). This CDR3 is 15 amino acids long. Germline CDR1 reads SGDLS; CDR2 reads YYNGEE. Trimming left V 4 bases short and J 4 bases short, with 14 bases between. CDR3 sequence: CASSPGGVGNEKLFF. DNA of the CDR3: TGTGCCAGCAGCCCTGGGGGGGTCGGTAATGAAAAACTGTTTTTT.

DNA of the CDR3: TGTGCCAGCTCACCACCGGGACTACCCTACAATGAGCAGTTCTTC. Translation: CASSPPGLPYNEQFF. V is TRBV18 and J is TRBJ2-1; 7 nucleotides line up with TRBD2. The CDR3 runs to 15 residues. Germline V gene lookup returns CDR1 KGHSH and CDR2 LQKENI. J lost 2 bases, V lost 0 bases, and 1 base had no gene match.

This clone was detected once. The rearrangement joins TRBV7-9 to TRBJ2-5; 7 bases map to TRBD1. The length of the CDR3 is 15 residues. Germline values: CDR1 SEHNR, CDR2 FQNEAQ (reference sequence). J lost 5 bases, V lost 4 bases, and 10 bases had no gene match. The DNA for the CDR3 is TGTGCCAGCAGCTCTCTTCCGACAGGGAAGGAGACCCAGTACTTC. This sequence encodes CASSSLPTGKETQYF.

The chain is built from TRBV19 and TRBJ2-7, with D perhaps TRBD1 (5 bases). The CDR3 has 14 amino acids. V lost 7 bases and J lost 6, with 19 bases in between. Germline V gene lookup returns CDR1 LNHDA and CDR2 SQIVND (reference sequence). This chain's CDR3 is CASTPRMQGGEQYF. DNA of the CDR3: TGTGCCAGTACTCCCCGGATGCAGGGCGGCGAGCAGTACTTC.

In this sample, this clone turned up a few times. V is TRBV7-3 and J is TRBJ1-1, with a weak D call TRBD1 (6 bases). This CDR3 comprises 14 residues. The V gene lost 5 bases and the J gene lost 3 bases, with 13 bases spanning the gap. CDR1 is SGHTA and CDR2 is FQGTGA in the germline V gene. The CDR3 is CASSPYTGYTEAFF. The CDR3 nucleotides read TGTGCCAGCAGCCCATACACAGGGTACACTGAAGCTTTCTTT. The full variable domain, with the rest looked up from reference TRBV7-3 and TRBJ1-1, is GAGVSQTPSNKVTEKGKYVELRCDPISGHTALYWYRQSLGQGPEFLIYFQGTGAADDSGLPNDRFFAVRPEGSVSTLKIQRTERGDSAVYLCASSPYTGYTEAFFGQGTRLTVV.

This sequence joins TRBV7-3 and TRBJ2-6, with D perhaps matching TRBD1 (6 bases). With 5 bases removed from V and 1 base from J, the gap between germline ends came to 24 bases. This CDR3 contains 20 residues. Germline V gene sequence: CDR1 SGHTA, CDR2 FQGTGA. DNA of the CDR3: TGTGCCAGCAGCCCAAACAGGGTGTACATGGCCGGGTCTGGGGCCAACGTCCTGACTTTC. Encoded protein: CASSPNRVYMAGSGANVLTF.

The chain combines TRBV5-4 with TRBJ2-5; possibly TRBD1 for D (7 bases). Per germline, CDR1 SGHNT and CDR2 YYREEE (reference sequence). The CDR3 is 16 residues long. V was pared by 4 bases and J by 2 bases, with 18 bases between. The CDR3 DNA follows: TGTGCCAGCAGCCCTGGCGGGACAGTGCTACAAGAGACCCAGTACTTC. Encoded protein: CASSPGGTVLQETQYF.

CDR3 residues: CASSLGGLAGVSTDTQYF. In DNA form, the CDR3 reads TGTGCCAGCAGCTTAGGGGGACTAGCGGGGGTTAGCACAGATACGCAGTATTTT. The chain links TRBV7-2 to TRBJ2-3; TRBD2 matches 14 bases. Germline lookup yields CDR1 SGHTA and CDR2 FQGNSA. There are 18 residues in the CDR3. The V and J ends lost 1 base and 0 bases, in that order; junction bases with no gene match: 3.

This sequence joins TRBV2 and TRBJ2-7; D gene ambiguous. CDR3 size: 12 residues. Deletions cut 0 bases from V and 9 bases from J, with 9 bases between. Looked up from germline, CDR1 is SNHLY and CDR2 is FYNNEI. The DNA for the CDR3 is TGTGCCAGCAGTGAAGCGCTGAGGAGGCAGTACTTC. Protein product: CASSEALRRQYF.

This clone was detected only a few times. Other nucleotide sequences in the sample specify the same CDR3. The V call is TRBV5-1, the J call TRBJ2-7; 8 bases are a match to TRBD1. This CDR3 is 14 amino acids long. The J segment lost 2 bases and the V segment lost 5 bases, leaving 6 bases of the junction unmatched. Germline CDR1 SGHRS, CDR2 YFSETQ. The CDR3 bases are TGCGCCAGCAGTACCGGGACAGGCCCCTACGAGCAGTACTTC. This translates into CASSTGTGPYEQYF.

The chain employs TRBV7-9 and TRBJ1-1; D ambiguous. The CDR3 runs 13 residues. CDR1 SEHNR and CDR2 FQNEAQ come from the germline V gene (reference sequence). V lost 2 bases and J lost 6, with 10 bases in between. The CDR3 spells CASSLYRTPEAFF. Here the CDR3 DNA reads TGTGCCAGCAGCTTATATCGGACTCCTGAAGCTTTCTTT.

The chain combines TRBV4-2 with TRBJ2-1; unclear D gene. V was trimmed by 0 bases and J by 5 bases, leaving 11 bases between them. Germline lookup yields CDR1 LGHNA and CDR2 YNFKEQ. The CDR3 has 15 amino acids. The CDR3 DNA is TGTGCCAGCAGCCAAGATCCCGCGGTTGACAATGAGCAGTTCTTC. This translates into CASSQDPAVDNEQFF.

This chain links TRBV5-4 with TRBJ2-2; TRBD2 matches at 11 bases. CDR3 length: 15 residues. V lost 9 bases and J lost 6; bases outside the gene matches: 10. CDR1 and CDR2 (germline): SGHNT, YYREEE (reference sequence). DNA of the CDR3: TGTGCCACCCCTTTAGCGGGAGGGGGCCCCGGGGAGCTGTTTTTT. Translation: CATPLAGGGPGELFF.

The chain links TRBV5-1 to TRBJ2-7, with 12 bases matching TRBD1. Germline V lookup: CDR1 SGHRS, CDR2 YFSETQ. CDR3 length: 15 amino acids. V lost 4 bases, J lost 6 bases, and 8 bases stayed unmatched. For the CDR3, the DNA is TGCGCCAGCAGCCAGGGGACAGGGGGCCTGGGCGAGCAGTACTTC. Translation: CASSQGTGGLGEQYF.

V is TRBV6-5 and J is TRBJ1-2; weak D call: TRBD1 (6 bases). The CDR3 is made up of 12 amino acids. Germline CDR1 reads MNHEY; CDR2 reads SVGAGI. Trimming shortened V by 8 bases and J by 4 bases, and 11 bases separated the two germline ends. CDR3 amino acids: CASGGAPYGYTF. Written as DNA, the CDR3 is TGTGCCAGCGGGGGGGCTCCCTATGGCTACACCTTC.

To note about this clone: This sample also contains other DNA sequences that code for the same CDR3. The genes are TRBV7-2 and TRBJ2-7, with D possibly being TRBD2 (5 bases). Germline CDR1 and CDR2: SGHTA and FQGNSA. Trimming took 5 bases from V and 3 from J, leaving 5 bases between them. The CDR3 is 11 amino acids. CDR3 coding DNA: TGTGCCAGCAGCCGGGACTACGAGCAGTACTTC. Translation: CASSRDYEQYF.

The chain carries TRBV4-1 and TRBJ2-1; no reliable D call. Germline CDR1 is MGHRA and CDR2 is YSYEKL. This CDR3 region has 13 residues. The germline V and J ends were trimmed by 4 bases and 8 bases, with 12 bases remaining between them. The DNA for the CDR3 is TGCGCCAGCAGCCCCCAGTTAGGAGATGAGCAGTTCTTC. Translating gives CASSPQLGDEQFF.

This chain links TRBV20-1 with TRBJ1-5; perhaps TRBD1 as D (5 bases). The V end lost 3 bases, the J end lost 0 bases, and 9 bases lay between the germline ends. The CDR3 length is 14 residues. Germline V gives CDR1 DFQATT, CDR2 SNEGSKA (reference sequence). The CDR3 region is CSASLQASNQPQHF. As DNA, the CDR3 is TGCAGTGCTAGTTTACAGGCTAGCAATCAGCCCCAGCATTTT.

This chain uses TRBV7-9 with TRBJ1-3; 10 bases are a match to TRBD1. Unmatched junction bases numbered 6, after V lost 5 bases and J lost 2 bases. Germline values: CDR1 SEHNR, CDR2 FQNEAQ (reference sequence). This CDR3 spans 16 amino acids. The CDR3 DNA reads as TGTGCCAGCAGCCATACCGGGACAGGGGCTGGAAACACCATATATTTT. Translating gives CASSHTGTGAGNTIYF.

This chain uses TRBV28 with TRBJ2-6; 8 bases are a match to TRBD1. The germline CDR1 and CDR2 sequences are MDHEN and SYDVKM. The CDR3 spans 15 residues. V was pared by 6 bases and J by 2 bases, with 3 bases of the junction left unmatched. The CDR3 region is CASSSGGAGANVLTF. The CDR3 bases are TGTGCCAGCAGCTCAGGGGGCGCTGGGGCCAACGTCCTGACTTTC. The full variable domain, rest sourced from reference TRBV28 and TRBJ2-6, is DVKVTQSSRYLVKRTGEKVFLECVQDMDHENMFWYRQDPGLGLRLIYFSYDVKMKEKGDIPEGYSVSREKKERFSLILESASTNQTSMYLCASSSGGAGANVLTFGAGSRLTVL.

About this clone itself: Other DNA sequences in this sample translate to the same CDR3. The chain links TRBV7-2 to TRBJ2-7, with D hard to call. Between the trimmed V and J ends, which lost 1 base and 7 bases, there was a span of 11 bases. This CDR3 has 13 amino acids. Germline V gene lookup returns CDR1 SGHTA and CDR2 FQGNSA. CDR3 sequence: CASSLGLLREQYF. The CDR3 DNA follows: TGTGCCAGCAGCTTAGGACTCCTAAGGGAGCAGTACTTC.

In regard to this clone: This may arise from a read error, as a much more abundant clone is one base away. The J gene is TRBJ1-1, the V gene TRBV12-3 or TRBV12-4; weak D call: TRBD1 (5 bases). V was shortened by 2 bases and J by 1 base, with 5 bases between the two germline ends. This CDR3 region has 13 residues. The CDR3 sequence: CASSLQGNTEAFF. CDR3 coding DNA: TGTGCCAGCAGTTTACAGGGGAACACTGAAGCTTTCTTT.

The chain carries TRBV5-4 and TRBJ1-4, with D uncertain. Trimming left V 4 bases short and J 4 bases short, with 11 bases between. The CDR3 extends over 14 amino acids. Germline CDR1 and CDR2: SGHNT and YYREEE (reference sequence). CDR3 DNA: TGTGCCAGCAGCCTCAGAACCGATAATGAAAAACTGTTTTTT. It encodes CASSLRTDNEKLFF. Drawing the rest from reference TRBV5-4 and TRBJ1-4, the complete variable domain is ETGVTQSPTHLIKTRGQQVTLRCSSQSGHNTVSWYQQALGQGPQFIFQYYREEENGRGNFPPRFSGLQFPNYSSELNVNALELDDSALYLCASSLRTDNEKLFFGSGTQLSVL.

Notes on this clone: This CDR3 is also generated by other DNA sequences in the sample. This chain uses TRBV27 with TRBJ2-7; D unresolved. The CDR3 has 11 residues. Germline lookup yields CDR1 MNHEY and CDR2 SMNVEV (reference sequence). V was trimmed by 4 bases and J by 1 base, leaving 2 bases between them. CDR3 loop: CASSSSYEQYF. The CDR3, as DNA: TGTGCCAGCAGTTCTTCCTACGAGCAGTACTTC.

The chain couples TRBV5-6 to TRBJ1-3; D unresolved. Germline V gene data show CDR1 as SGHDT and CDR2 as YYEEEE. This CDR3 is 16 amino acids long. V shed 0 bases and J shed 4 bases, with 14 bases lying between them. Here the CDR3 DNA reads TGTGCCAGCAGCTTGGAAGGAGCGAGTAGGGGAAACACCATATATTTT. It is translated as CASSLEGASRGNTIYF.

CDR3 residues: CASSLRTSGQETQYF. The CDR3 coding sequence is TGTGCCAGCAGTTTACGGACTAGCGGCCAAGAGACCCAGTACTTC. This chain connects TRBV27 to TRBJ2-5, with 10 bases fitting TRBD2. CDR3 length: 15 residues. The ends lost 2 bases at V and 1 base at J; junction bases unmatched: 1. Germline V gives CDR1 MNHEY, CDR2 SMNVEV (reference sequence).